Listed below are T cell receptor beta chains from one sample, sequenced in a study of beta chain features in type 1 diabetes. Clones were read by immunoSEQ multiplex PCR, and TCRdb kept only the in-frame ones, dropping some. The sample records 200,000 to 250,000 clones, around 68% being singletons. The sequenced sample consisted of naive CD4+ T cells from blood. Receptors originate from a man aged 30-40 years in good health. CDR3s include the opening cysteine and the closing phenylalanine or tryptophan. D genes are given only for firm matches. Size values are once, few and many counts, or a class for expanded clones, and some rows have none.

len	v_gene	j_gene	d_gene	abundance	CDR3aa	CDR3nt
12	TRBV7-2	TRBJ2-7	NA	once	CASSLDAGRQYF	TGTGCCAGCAGCTTAGATGCGGGACGGCAGTACTTC
14	TRBV5-4	TRBJ2-5	NA	NA	CASSLDQTLETQYF	TGTGCCAGCAGCTTGGATCAGACGCTGGAGACCCAGTACTTC
13	TRBV15	TRBJ1-1	NA	NA	CATSRDRGLEAFF	TGTGCCACCAGCAGAGATCGGGGCCTAGAAGCTTTCTTT
12	TRBV29-1	TRBJ2-5	NA	NA	CSVEDGAVTQYF	TGCAGCGTTGAAGATGGGGCGGTGACCCAGTACTTC
11	TRBV29-1	TRBJ2-1	NA	once	CSVLGYNEQFF	TGCAGCGTTCTAGGGTACAATGAGCAGTTCTTC
14	TRBV28	TRBJ2-2	NA	NA	CASSQTRRAGELFF	TGTGCCAGCAGTCAGACTCGTAGGGCCGGGGAGCTGTTTTTT
13	TRBV30	TRBJ1-5	TRBD1	NA	CAWSRTGDQPQHF	TGTGCCTGGAGCAGGACAGGGGATCAGCCCCAGCATTTT
16	TRBV15	TRBJ2-5	NA	few	CATSRERSPYQETQYF	TGTGCCACCAGCAGAGAACGTAGCCCGTACCAAGAGACCCAGTACTTC
15	TRBV29-1	TRBJ2-2	TRBD1	NA	CSVGGQGSITGELFF	TGCAGCGTCGGCGGACAGGGGAGTATAACCGGGGAGCTGTTTTTT
14	TRBV29-1	TRBJ2-7	NA	NA	CSVGPIGASYEQYF	TGCAGCGTTGGGCCTATAGGGGCCTCCTACGAGCAGTACTTC
13	TRBV29-1	TRBJ1-4	NA	NA	CSVFVATNEKLFF	TGCAGCGTCTTCGTTGCAACTAATGAAAAACTGTTTTTT
13	TRBV6-5	TRBJ2-3	NA	NA	CASSYEGLDTQYF	TGTGCCAGCAGTTATGAGGGGTTAGATACGCAGTATTTT
15	TRBV4-3	TRBJ2-3	NA	few	CASSPELGGRDTQYF	TGCGCCAGCAGCCCCGAGCTAGGCGGCCGAGATACGCAGTATTTT
15	TRBV7-2	TRBJ2-4	TRBD1	once	CASSGQTGTKNIQYF	TGTGCCAGCAGCGGGCAGACAGGGACCAAAAACATTCAGTACTTC
12	TRBV30	TRBJ1-4	NA	NA	CAWSREDEKLFF	TGTGCCTGGAGCAGGGAGGATGAAAAACTGTTTTTT
13	TRBV29-1	TRBJ2-7	NA	NA	CSVLGARGGEQYF	TGCAGCGTTTTAGGGGCCCGCGGCGGAGAGCAGTACTTC
16	TRBV5-4	TRBJ1-3	NA	NA	CASSGGTAFSGNTIYF	TGTGCCAGCAGCGGAGGGACCGCGTTCTCTGGAAACACCATATATTTT
13	TRBV6-1	TRBJ1-1	NA	NA	CASMGQGNTEAFF	TGTGCCAGCATGGGGCAGGGGAACACTGAAGCTTTCTTT
16	TRBV30	TRBJ2-5	NA	NA	CAWSPGIAAFQETQYF	TGTGCCTGGAGTCCCGGGATAGCGGCCTTCCAAGAGACCCAGTACTTC
15	TRBV7-2	TRBJ2-3	NA	NA	CASSLELAGTDTQYF	TGTGCCAGCAGCTTAGAACTAGCCGGCACAGATACGCAGTATTTT
15	TRBV30	TRBJ1-6	NA	NA	CAWSVLRGFNSPLHF	TGTGCCTGGAGTGTACTCAGAGGGTTCAATTCACCCCTCCACTTT
13	TRBV30	TRBJ2-1	NA	NA	CAWSGLADNEQFF	TGTGCCTGGAGTGGGCTAGCAGACAATGAGCAGTTCTTC
16	TRBV6-6	TRBJ2-1	TRBD2	once	CATFRASGLQQNEQFF	TGTGCCACCTTCCGGGCTAGCGGGCTTCAACAGAATGAGCAGTTCTTC
11	TRBV14	TRBJ2-5	NA	NA	CASSQTTTQYF	TGTGCCAGCAGCCAAACGACTACCCAGTACTTC
15	TRBV30	TRBJ2-1	NA	NA	CAWRGLELHYNEQFF	TGTGCCTGGAGAGGTCTGGAACTTCACTACAATGAGCAGTTCTTC
14	TRBV7-9	TRBJ2-3	NA	NA	CASSRPGGTDTQYF	TGTGCCAGCAGCCGGCCGGGGGGCACAGATACGCAGTATTTT
12	TRBV28	TRBJ2-7	TRBD2	NA	CASSSGKDEQYF	TGTGCCAGCAGCAGCGGGAAGGACGAGCAGTACTTC
15	TRBV9	TRBJ2-2	NA	once	CASSGGDTNTGELFF	TGTGCCAGCAGCGGCGGGGACACCAACACCGGGGAGCTGTTTTTT
15	TRBV9	TRBJ1-6	TRBD1	NA	CASSAYGTGNSPLHF	TGTGCCAGCAGCGCGTACGGGACAGGGAATTCACCCCTCCACTTT
13	TRBV27	TRBJ1-1	NA	few	CASRNSRTAEAFF	TGTGCCAGCAGGAACTCTCGAACCGCTGAAGCTTTCTTT
16	TRBV4-2	TRBJ2-7	NA	NA	CASSQDTKAQGGEQYF	TGTGCCAGCAGCCAAGATACAAAGGCCCAGGGGGGCGAGCAGTACTTC
12	TRBV29-1	TRBJ1-5	NA	NA	CSCRDANQPQHF	TGCAGCTGCCGGGACGCCAATCAGCCCCAGCATTTT
13	TRBV4-1	TRBJ1-1	NA	NA	CASSQDRDTEAFF	TGCGCCAGCAGCCAAGACCGTGACACTGAAGCTTTCTTT
17	TRBV11-2	TRBJ2-7	TRBD2	NA	CASSSRTSGRGGYEQYF	TGTGCCAGCAGCTCCCGGACTAGCGGGAGGGGTGGATACGAGCAGTACTTC
16	TRBV7-2	TRBJ2-7	TRBD2	NA	CASSLLSGGPSYEQYF	TGTGCCAGCAGCCTCCTTAGCGGGGGGCCCTCCTACGAGCAGTACTTC
13	TRBV30	TRBJ1-1	NA	NA	CAWSEKGHTEAFF	TGTGCCTGGAGTGAGAAGGGCCACACTGAAGCTTTCTTT
13	TRBV30	TRBJ1-1	NA	NA	CAWISALGTEAFF	TGTGCCTGGATATCAGCCCTCGGTACTGAAGCTTTCTTT
13	TRBV11-2	TRBJ2-5	NA	NA	CASRDSSSETQYF	TGTGCCAGCAGGGACTCCTCCTCGGAGACCCAGTACTTC
14	TRBV29-1	TRBJ2-4	NA	once	CSVGDLLAKNIQYF	TGCAGCGTTGGGGACTTGTTAGCCAAAAACATTCAGTACTTC
14	TRBV7-2	TRBJ1-1	NA	NA	CASSSAGLNTEAFF	TGTGCCAGCAGCTCCGCCGGCCTGAACACTGAAGCTTTCTTT
12	TRBV14	TRBJ2-7	NA	NA	CASSTGSYEQYF	TGTGCCAGCAGCACGGGCTCCTACGAGCAGTACTTC
13	TRBV2	TRBJ2-7	NA	NA	CASSTLLGGEQYF	TGTGCCAGCAGTACCCTTTTAGGGGGCGAGCAGTACTTC
13	TRBV10-3	TRBJ2-7	NA	NA	CAISESTGYEQYF	TGTGCCATCAGTGAGTCGACAGGCTACGAGCAGTACTTC
13	TRBV29-1	TRBJ2-5	NA	once	CSVAGPGQETQYF	TGCAGCGTAGCAGGCCCCGGGCAGGAGACCCAGTACTTC
14	TRBV2	TRBJ1-1	NA	NA	CASSFQEQNTEAFF	TGTGCCAGCAGCTTCCAAGAACAGAACACTGAAGCTTTCTTT
14	TRBV30	TRBJ2-2	NA	NA	CAWSPRSNTGELFF	TGTGCCTGGTCCCCCCGTTCGAACACCGGGGAGCTGTTTTTT
14	TRBV30	TRBJ1-1	NA	few	CAWSVGRGNTEAFF	TGTGCCTGGAGTGTAGGCAGGGGGAACACTGAAGCTTTCTTT
13	TRBV29-1	TRBJ1-1	NA	NA	CSVESKHSEKAFF	TGCAGCGTTGAATCAAAACACAGTGAGAAAGCTTTCTTT
14	TRBV19	TRBJ1-1	NA	NA	CASSIGTENTEAFF	TGTGCCAGTAGTATTGGGACGGAGAACACTGAAGCTTTCTTT
15	TRBV27	TRBJ2-2	NA	NA	CASRPGTANTGELFF	TGTGCCAGCAGGCCCGGGACGGCGAACACCGGGGAGCTGTTTTTT
14	TRBV30	TRBJ1-1	TRBD1	NA	CAWSGRQGNTEAFF	TGTGCCTGGAGTGGTAGACAGGGAAACACTGAAGCTTTCTTT